This T cell receptor (beta chain) was profiled in a study of T cells in Graves' hyperthyroidism and ophthalmopathy. Whole-study context: Peripheral blood specimens were obtained at initial diagnosis, prior to any treatment.

RNA transcripts provided the source from which TCR beta CDR3 regions were amplified. Using the HTBI primer set, a first-round RT-PCR was run on the TCR CDR3. Each CDR3 protein is one row after TCRdb ran MiXCR on the multiplex PCR reads. The sample lists some 500,000 distinct CDR3 sequences; about 16% were seen once. General study points: Within blood appeared most thyroid clonotypes that had expanded above 0.001.

A note on this clonotype: What it recognizes is unknown.

Patients having uncontrolled infection, another autoimmune disease, pregnancy or lactation were not included. CDR3 length equals 13 residues. Germline V gene lookup returns CDR1 DFQATT and CDR2 SNEGSKA (reference sequence). Trimming cost V 3 bases and J 2 bases, with 8 bases left between them. This sequence originates from a woman aged 25 to 45 with Graves' ophthalmopathy. The rearrangement uses TRBV20-1 and TRBJ1-3; a possible D gene is TRBD1 (5 bases). Sequences were obtained from blood. The CDR3 coding sequence is TGCAGTGCTAGCCGGGGCCCTGGAAACACCATATATTTT. Translating it yields CSASRGPGNTIYF.